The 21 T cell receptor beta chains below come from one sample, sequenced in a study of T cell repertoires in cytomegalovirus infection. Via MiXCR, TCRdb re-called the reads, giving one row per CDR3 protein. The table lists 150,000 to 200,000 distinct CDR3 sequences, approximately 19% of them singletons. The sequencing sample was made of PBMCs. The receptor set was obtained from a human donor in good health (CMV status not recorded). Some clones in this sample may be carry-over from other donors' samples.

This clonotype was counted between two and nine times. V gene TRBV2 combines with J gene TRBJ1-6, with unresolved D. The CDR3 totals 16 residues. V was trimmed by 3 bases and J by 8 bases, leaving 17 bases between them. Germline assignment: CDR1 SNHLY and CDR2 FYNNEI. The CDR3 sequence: CASSDRRPRSDSPLHF. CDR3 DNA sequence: TGTGCCAGCAGTGATCGTCGGCCGCGAAGTGATTCACCCCTCCACTTT. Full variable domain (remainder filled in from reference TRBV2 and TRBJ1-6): EPEVTQTPSHQVTQMGQEVILRCVPISNHLYFYWYRQILGQKVEFLVSFYNNEISEKSEIFDDQFSVERPDGSNFTLKIRSTKLEDSAMYFCASSDRRPRSDSPLHFGNGTRLTVT.

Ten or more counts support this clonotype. CDR3 residues: CASSQDRARAGTGELFF. In nucleotides, the CDR3 is TGCGCCAGCAGCCAAGATCGGGCCAGGGCGGGCACCGGGGAGCTGTTTTTT. The gene calls are TRBV4-1 and TRBJ2-2; perhaps D is TRBD1 or TRBD2 (5 bases each). Trimming took off 0 bases at V and 4 bases at J, with 15 bases between the two ends. The CDR3 totals 17 residues. Per germline, CDR1 MGHRA and CDR2 YSYEKL.

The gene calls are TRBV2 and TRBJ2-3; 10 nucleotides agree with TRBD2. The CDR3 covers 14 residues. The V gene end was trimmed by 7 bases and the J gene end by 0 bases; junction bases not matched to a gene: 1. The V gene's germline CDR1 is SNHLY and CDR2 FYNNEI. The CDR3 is CASKLAGSTDTQYF. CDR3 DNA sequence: TGTGCCAGCAAACTAGCGGGGAGCACAGATACGCAGTATTTT. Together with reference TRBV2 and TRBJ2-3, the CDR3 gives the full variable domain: EPEVTQTPSHQVTQMGQEVILRCVPISNHLYFYWYRQILGQKVEFLVSFYNNEISEKSEIFDDQFSVERPDGSNFTLKIRSTKLEDSAMYFCASKLAGSTDTQYFGPGTRLTVL.

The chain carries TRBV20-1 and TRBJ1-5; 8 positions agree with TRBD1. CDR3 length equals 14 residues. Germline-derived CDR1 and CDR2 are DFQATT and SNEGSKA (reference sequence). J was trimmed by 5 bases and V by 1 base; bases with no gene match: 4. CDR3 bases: TGCAGTGCTAGAGCCAGGGGGCGAGATCAGCCCCAGCATTTT. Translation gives CSARARGRDQPQHF.

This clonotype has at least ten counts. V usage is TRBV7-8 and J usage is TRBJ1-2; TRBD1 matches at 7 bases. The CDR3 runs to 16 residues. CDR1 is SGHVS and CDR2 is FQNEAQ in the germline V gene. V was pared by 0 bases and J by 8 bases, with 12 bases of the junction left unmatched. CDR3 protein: CASSLARGTEVGGYTF. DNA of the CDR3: TGTGCCAGCAGCTTAGCGCGGGGGACAGAGGTGGGGGGCTACACCTTC.

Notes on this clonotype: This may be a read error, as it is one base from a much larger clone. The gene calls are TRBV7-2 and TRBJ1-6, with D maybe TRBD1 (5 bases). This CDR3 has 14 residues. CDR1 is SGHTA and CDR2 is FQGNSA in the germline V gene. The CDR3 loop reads CVSSSGGYNSPLHF. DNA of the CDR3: TGTGTCAGCAGCTCCGGGGGATATAATTCACCCCTCCACTTT.

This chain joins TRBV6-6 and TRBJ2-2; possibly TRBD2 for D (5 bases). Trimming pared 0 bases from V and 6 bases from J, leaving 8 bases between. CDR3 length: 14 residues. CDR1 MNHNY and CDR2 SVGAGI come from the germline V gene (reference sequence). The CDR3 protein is CASSYSRGSGELFF. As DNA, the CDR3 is TGTGCCAGCAGTTACTCTCGGGGATCCGGGGAGCTGTTTTTT.

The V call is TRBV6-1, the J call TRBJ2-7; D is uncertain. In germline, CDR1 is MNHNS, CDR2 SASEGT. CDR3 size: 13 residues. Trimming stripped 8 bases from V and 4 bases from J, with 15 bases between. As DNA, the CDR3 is TGTGCCAGCTGGGCGGCAGGCCAGTACGAGCAGTACTTC. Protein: CASWAAGQYEQYF.

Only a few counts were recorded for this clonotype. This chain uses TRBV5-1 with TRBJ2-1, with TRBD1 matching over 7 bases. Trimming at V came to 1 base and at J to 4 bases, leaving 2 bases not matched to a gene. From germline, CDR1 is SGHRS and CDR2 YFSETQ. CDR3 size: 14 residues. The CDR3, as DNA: TGCGCCAGCAGCTTGCGACAGGGTTACAATGAGCAGTTCTTC. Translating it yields CASSLRQGYNEQFF.

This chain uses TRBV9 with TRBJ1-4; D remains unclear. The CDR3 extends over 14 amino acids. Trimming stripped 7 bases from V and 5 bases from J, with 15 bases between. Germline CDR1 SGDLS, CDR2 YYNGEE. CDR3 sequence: CASSREMRNEKLFF. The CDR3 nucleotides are TGTGCCAGCTCTCGGGAGATGAGAAATGAAAAACTGTTTTTT.

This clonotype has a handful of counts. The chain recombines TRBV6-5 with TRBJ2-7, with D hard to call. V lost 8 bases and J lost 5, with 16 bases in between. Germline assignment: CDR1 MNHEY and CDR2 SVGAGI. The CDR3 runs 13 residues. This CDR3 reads CASGFLTAHEQYF. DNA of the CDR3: TGTGCCAGCGGCTTTCTGACGGCCCACGAGCAGTACTTC.

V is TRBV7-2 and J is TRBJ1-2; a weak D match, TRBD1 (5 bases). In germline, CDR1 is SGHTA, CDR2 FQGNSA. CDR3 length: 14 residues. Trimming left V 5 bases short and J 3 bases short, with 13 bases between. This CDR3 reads CASSLGTGYYGYTF. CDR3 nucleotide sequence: TGTGCCAGCAGCCTCGGGACGGGATACTATGGCTACACCTTC.

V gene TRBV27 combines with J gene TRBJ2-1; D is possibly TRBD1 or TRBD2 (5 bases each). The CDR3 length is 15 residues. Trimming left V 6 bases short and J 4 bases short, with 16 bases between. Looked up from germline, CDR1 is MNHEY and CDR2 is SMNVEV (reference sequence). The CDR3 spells CASRPIGASYNEQFF. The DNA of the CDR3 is TGTGCCAGCAGACCGATCGGGGCCAGTTACAATGAGCAGTTCTTC.

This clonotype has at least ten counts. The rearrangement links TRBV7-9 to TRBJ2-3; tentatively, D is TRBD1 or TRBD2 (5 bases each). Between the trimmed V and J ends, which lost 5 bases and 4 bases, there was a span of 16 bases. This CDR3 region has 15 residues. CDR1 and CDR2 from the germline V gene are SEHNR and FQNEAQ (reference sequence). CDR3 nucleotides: TGTGCCAGCAGCCAGGGACCAGGGCGGGCAGATACGCAGTATTTT. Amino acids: CASSQGPGRADTQYF.

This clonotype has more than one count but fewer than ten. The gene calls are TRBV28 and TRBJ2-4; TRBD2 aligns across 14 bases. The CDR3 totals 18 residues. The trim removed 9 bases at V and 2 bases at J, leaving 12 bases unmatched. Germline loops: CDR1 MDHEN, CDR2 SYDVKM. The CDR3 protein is CASKPGLAGVVSKNIQYF. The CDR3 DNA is TGTGCCAGTAAACCGGGACTAGCGGGAGTCGTATCCAAAAACATTCAGTACTTC.

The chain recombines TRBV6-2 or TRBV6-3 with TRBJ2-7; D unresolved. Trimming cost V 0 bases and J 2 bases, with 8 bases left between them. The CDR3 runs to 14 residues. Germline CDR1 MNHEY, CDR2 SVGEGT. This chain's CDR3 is CASSYSAVAYEQYF. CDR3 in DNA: TGTGCCAGCAGTTACTCGGCAGTCGCCTACGAGCAGTACTTC.

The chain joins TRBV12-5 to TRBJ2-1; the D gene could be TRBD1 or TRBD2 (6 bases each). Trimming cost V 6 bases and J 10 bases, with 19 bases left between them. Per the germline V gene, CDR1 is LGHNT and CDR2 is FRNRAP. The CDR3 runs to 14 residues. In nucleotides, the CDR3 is TGTGCTAGTGGAACCGTTGGGGGGCGGCAGGAGCAGTTCTTC. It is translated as CASGTVGGRQEQFF. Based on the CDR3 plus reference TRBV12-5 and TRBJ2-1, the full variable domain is DARVTQTPRHKVTEMGQEVTMRCQPILGHNTVFWYRQTMMQGLELLAYFRNRAPLDDSGMPKDRFSAEMPDATLATLKIQPSEPRDSAVYFCASGTVGGRQEQFFGPGTRLTVL.

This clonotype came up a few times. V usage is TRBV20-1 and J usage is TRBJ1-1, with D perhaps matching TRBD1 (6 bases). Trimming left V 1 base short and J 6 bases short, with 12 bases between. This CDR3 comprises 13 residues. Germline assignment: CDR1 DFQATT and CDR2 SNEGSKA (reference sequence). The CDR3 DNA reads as TGCAGTGCTAGAGGAGGGGGTTGGCCTGAAGCTTTCTTT. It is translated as CSARGGGWPEAFF.

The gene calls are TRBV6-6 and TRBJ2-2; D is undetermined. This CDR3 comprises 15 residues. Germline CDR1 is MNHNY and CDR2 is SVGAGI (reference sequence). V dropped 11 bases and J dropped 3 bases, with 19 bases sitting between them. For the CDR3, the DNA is TGTGCCTCAAGCCGGTACAGAACGGACACCGGGGAGCTGTTTTTT. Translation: CASSRYRTDTGELFF.

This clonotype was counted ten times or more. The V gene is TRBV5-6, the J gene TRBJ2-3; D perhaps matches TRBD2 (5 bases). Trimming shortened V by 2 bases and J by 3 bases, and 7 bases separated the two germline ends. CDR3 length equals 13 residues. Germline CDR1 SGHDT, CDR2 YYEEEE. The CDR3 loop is CASSFEGTDTQYF. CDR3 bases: TGTGCCAGCAGCTTTGAGGGAACAGATACGCAGTATTTT.

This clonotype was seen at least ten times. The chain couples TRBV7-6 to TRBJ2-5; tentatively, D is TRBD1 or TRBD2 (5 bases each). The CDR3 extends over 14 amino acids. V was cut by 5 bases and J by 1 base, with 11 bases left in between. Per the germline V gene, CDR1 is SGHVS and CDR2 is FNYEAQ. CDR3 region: CASSARGGQETQYF. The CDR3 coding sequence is TGTGCCAGCAGCGCCCGGGGCGGCCAAGAGACCCAGTACTTC.